Presented here are 29 T cell receptor beta chains from one specimen sequenced in a study of Tregs in tolerant kidney transplant recipients. Produced via immunoSEQ multiplex PCR; TCRdb's table is partial and in-frame only. The table has 75,000 to 85,000 clones, approximately 89% seen once. The sample in question was Tregs from blood, obtained before the transplant. The receptors shown here come from a human donor who received a combined kidney and bone marrow transplant.

The rearrangement joins TRBV9 to TRBJ2-3; tentative D call: TRBD2 (6 bases). The CDR3 runs 17 residues. With 0 bases removed from V and 3 bases from J, the gap between germline ends came to 17 bases. CDR1 and CDR2 (germline): SGDLS, YYNGEE. Here the CDR3 reads CASSVDVSEGTTDTQYF. The CDR3 nucleotides are TGTGCCAGCAGCGTAGATGTTTCGGAGGGAACGACAGATACGCAGTATTTT.

The chain is built from TRBV6-1 and TRBJ2-2; a possible D gene is TRBD2 (5 bases). V lost 6 bases and J lost 4, with 9 bases in between. Per the germline V gene, CDR1 is MNHNS and CDR2 is SASEGT. The CDR3 runs 13 residues. CDR3 residues: CASRRVGTGELFF. CDR3 coding DNA: TGTGCCAGCAGGCGGGTTGGCACCGGGGAGCTGTTTTTT.

V gene TRBV4-2 combines with J gene TRBJ1-5; D gene ambiguous. V shed 0 bases and J shed 4 bases, with 10 bases lying between them. Germline V gene sequence: CDR1 LGHNA, CDR2 YNFKEQ. The CDR3 is made up of 15 amino acids. DNA of the CDR3: TGTGCCAGCAGCCAAGATGGGTCGGTGAATCAGCCCCAGCATTTT. It is translated as CASSQDGSVNQPQHF.

With respect to this clone: The sample carries other DNA sequences with the same CDR3. CDR3 sequence reads: CASSLVREQYF. DNA of the CDR3: TGTGCCAGCAGTTTAGTACGCGAGCAGTACTTC. This rearrangement joins TRBV28 to TRBJ2-7; D gene ambiguous. V dropped 2 bases and J dropped 6 bases, with 5 bases sitting between them. Germline lookup yields CDR1 MDHEN and CDR2 SYDVKM. The CDR3 contains 11 residues.

V is TRBV28 and J is TRBJ1-4; 7 nucleotides match TRBD1. The ends lost 11 bases at V and 8 bases at J; junction bases unmatched: 17. Germline CDR1 MDHEN, CDR2 SYDVKM. This CDR3 region has 15 residues. The CDR3 loop reads CASRPTRQGWEKLFF. The CDR3 bases are TGTGCCTCCAGGCCAACCCGACAGGGTTGGGAAAAACTGTTTTTT.

This chain joins TRBV18 and TRBJ2-7; 8 bases match TRBD2. CDR3 length: 14 residues. Trimming cost V 1 base and J 2 bases; bases outside gene matches: 1. The germline V gene encodes CDR1 KGHSH and CDR2 LQKENI. The CDR3 DNA reads TGTGCCAGCTCACCACAGACTAGCGCCTACGAGCAGTACTTC. The encoded protein is CASSPQTSAYEQYF. The complete variable domain, with remaining parts taken from reference TRBV18 and TRBJ2-7, reads NAGVMQNPRHLVRRRGQEARLRCSPMKGHSHVYWYRQLPEEGLKFMVYLQKENIIDESGMPKERFSAEFPKEGPSILRIQQVVRGDSAAYFCASSPQTSAYEQYFGPGTRLTVT.

This sequence joins TRBV18 and TRBJ1-5; a possible D gene is TRBD1 (5 bases). From germline, CDR1 is KGHSH and CDR2 LQKENI. The V end was cut by 3 bases, the J end by 8 bases, with 14 bases between. There are 14 residues in the CDR3. For the CDR3, the DNA is TGTGCCAGCTCACCGGGACTGGGCCTTGAGCCCCAGCATTTT. It codes for CASSPGLGLEPQHF.

V is TRBV7-8 and J is TRBJ1-2; the match to TRBD1 covers 9 bases. The germline V gene encodes CDR1 SGHVS and CDR2 FQNEAQ. V shed 1 base, J shed 8 bases, and the junction held 11 bases outside the gene matches. The CDR3 contains 16 residues. CDR3: CASSLVSGQGVGGYTF. DNA of the CDR3: TGTGCCAGCAGCTTAGTATCGGGACAGGGCGTGGGAGGCTACACCTTC.

The V and J genes are TRBV27 and TRBJ2-3; 13 nucleotides agree with TRBD2. The CDR3 sequence is 17 residues long. V was clipped by 2 bases and J by 0 bases; unmatched bases: 2. In germline, CDR1 is MNHEY, CDR2 SMNVEV (reference sequence). CDR3 sequence reads: CASSLGTSGISTDTQYF. The CDR3 DNA is TGTGCCAGCAGTTTAGGGACTAGCGGGATTAGCACAGATACGCAGTATTTT.

This chain links TRBV7-9 with TRBJ1-2; possibly TRBD1 for D (5 bases). The germline gives CDR1 SEHNR, CDR2 FQNEAQ (reference sequence). CDR3 length equals 14 residues. Trimming cost V 6 bases and J 1 base, with 12 bases left between them. The DNA of the CDR3 is TGTGCCAGCAGATCGGACAAAAGTAACTATGGCTACACCTTC. This encodes CASRSDKSNYGYTF.

The J gene is TRBJ2-2, the V gene TRBV7-8; D perhaps matches TRBD1 (5 bases). Deletions cut 5 bases from V and 5 bases from J, with 24 bases between. Germline values: CDR1 SGHVS, CDR2 FQNEAQ. CDR3 length: 18 residues. CDR3 sequence reads: CASSLFTKGPGGTGELFF. The DNA for the CDR3 is TGTGCCAGCAGCCTTTTCACCAAGGGGCCTGGTGGTACCGGGGAGCTGTTTTTT.

V is TRBV5-1 and J is TRBJ2-2; 8 positions match TRBD2. CDR1 SGHRS and CDR2 YFSETQ come from the germline V gene. With V trimmed by 4 bases and J by 2 bases, 7 bases remained unmatched. The CDR3 contains 16 residues. The chain's CDR3 is CASSHGLAGNTGELFF. The CDR3 nucleotides read TGCGCCAGCAGCCACGGTTTAGCGGGAAACACCGGGGAGCTGTTTTTT.

The rearrangement uses TRBV10-1 and TRBJ2-5, with D perhaps TRBD1 or TRBD2 (5 bases each). The J call may be incorrect, as the DNA end agrees better with TRBJ2-7. The CDR3 has 16 residues. In germline, CDR1 is WNHNN, CDR2 SYGVQD (reference sequence). Here the CDR3 reads CASSESSGTPSYEQYF. The DNA of the CDR3 is TGCGCCAGCAGTGAGTCGTCCGGGACCCCCTCCTACGAGCAGTACTTC.

This chain uses TRBV7-2 with TRBJ1-1; the D is unclear. The germline CDR1 and CDR2 sequences are SGHTA and FQGNSA. The germline V and J ends were trimmed by 1 base and 4 bases, with 10 bases remaining between them. This CDR3 region has 14 residues. For the CDR3, the DNA is TGTGCCAGCAGCTTAGTAGGCCACCCCACTGAAGCTTTCTTT. Protein: CASSLVGHPTEAFF.

A single count supports this clone. CDR3 sequence reads: CASRLLYSYEQYF. The CDR3 nucleotides are TGTGCCAGCAGATTACTGTACTCCTACGAGCAGTACTTC. The V call is TRBV6-5, the J call TRBJ2-7; unclear D gene. This CDR3 contains 13 residues. Germline V CDR1 and CDR2: MNHEY, SVGAGI. V shed 6 bases and J shed 0 bases, with 9 bases lying between them.

J is TRBJ1-5 and V is TRBV5-1; D is possibly TRBD1 (6 bases). V lost 0 bases, J lost 6 bases, and 13 bases lay in between. The CDR3 has 15 residues. Looked up from germline, CDR1 is SGHRS and CDR2 is YFSETQ. The CDR3 loop reads CASSLEGGASQPQHF. In DNA, the CDR3 is TGCGCCAGCAGCTTGGAAGGGGGGGCCAGTCAGCCCCAGCATTTT.

J is TRBJ2-7 and V is TRBV7-8; no clear D. Germline assignment: CDR1 SGHVS and CDR2 FQNEAQ. The V gene lost 4 bases and the J gene lost 6 bases, with 16 bases spanning the gap. This CDR3 region has 14 residues. CDR3 residues: CASSSYLWTSEQYF. CDR3 in DNA: TGTGCCAGCAGCTCCTACTTATGGACCTCCGAGCAGTACTTC. Full variable domain (outside the CDR3, taken from reference TRBV7-8 and TRBJ2-7): GAGVSQSPRYKVAKRGQDVALRCDPISGHVSLFWYQQALGQGPEFLTYFQNEAQLDKSGLPSDRFFAERPEGSVSTLKIQRTQQEDSAVYLCASSSYLWTSEQYFGPGTRLTVT.

The chain uses TRBV30 and TRBJ2-5; the D gene is possibly TRBD1 (8 bases). The CDR3 contains 14 residues. Germline V lookup: CDR1 GTSNPN, CDR2 SVGIG (reference sequence). Trimming took 2 bases from V and 4 from J, leaving 14 bases between them. CDR3 coding DNA: TGTGCCTGGAGTTTCGGGGGGACAGGAGAGACCCAGTACTTC. It translates to CAWSFGGTGETQYF.

The chain carries TRBV5-1 and TRBJ2-1, with 9 bases aligning to TRBD1. From germline, CDR1 is SGHRS and CDR2 YFSETQ. V lost 4 bases and J lost 10; bases outside the gene matches: 15. CDR3 length equals 16 residues. CDR3 nucleotide sequence: TGCGCCAGCAGCGTTACCGGGACAGGGAATATTGGGGAGCAGTTCTTC. Translated: CASSVTGTGNIGEQFF.

The CDR3 coding sequence is TGTGCCAGCAGTGATACTGTTACCTCCTACGAGCAGTACTTC. Its protein is CASSDTVTSYEQYF. The chain uses TRBV2 and TRBJ2-7; D gene ambiguous. Trimming cost V 3 bases and J 0 bases, with 9 bases left between them. Per the germline V gene, CDR1 is SNHLY and CDR2 is FYNNEI. The CDR3 runs to 14 residues.

This clone has only a few counts. The chain carries TRBV6-6 and TRBJ2-1, with 7 bases identical to TRBD1. Germline loops: CDR1 MNHNY, CDR2 SVGAGI (reference sequence). The CDR3 sequence is 15 residues long. Trimming removed 6 bases from V and 3 bases from J; junction bases left unmatched: 8. The CDR3 loop reads CASREQGTSYNEQFF. DNA of the CDR3: TGTGCCAGCAGGGAACAGGGGACCAGCTACAATGAGCAGTTCTTC.

The V gene is TRBV27, the J gene TRBJ1-1, with D uncertain. V was shortened by 7 bases and J by 1 base, with 10 bases between the two germline ends. The germline CDR1 and CDR2 sequences are MNHEY and SMNVEV (reference sequence). The CDR3 has 13 amino acids. CDR3 loop: CASISRANTEAFF. The CDR3 nucleotides are TGTGCCAGCATAAGCCGGGCGAACACTGAAGCTTTCTTT.

This clone was seen a few times. The gene calls are TRBV10-1 and TRBJ1-5, with 8 bases identical to TRBD1. Germline V CDR1 and CDR2: WNHNN, SYGVQD (reference sequence). Germline trimming cut 3 bases from V and 1 base from J; bases unmatched to any gene: 11. The CDR3 spans 18 residues. Written as DNA, the CDR3 is TGCGCCAGCAGTGATAGGGGACAGGAGGGTTTCAGCAATCAGCCCCAGCATTTT. This translates into CASSDRGQEGFSNQPQHF.

The chain links TRBV7-2 to TRBJ1-4; D is undetermined. Germline values: CDR1 SGHTA, CDR2 FQGNSA. The V end was cut by 3 bases, the J end by 0 bases, with 5 bases between. There are 14 residues in the CDR3. The CDR3 is CASSLTATNEKLFF. The CDR3 nucleotides are TGTGCCAGCAGCTTGACGGCAACTAATGAAAAACTGTTTTTT.

V and J are TRBV4-3 and TRBJ1-6, with D unresolved. Germline V gives CDR1 LGHNA, CDR2 YSLEER. The V and J ends lost 0 bases and 9 bases respectively, with 12 bases between them. CDR3 length: 15 amino acids. The CDR3: CASSQERGVGSPLHF. The CDR3 DNA follows: TGCGCCAGCAGCCAAGAACGTGGGGTGGGTTCACCCCTCCACTTT.

The chain uses TRBV27 and TRBJ2-2; D is perhaps TRBD2 (5 bases). There are 15 residues in the CDR3. The V gene lost 5 bases and the J gene lost 1 base, with 11 bases spanning the gap. Germline CDR1 MNHEY, CDR2 SMNVEV (reference sequence). Here the CDR3 reads CASSPRRLNTGELFF. The CDR3 DNA reads TGTGCCAGCAGTCCAAGGAGGTTGAACACCGGGGAGCTGTTTTTT.

This chain links TRBV7-2 with TRBJ1-2; 8 bases are shared with TRBD1. V was pared by 4 bases and J by 2 bases, with 6 bases of the junction left unmatched. CDR1 SGHTA and CDR2 FQGNSA come from the germline V gene. This CDR3 is 15 amino acids long. Here the CDR3 reads CASSWGDRTNYGYTF. CDR3 sequence (DNA): TGTGCCAGCAGCTGGGGGGACAGGACCAACTATGGCTACACCTTC. Together with reference TRBV7-2 and TRBJ1-2, the CDR3 gives the full variable domain: GAGVSQSPSNKVTEKGKDVELRCDPISGHTALYWYRQSLGQGLEFLIYFQGNSAPDKSGLPSDRFSAERTGGSVSTLTIQRTQQEDSAVYLCASSWGDRTNYGYTFGSGTRLTVV.

The chain carries TRBV19 and TRBJ2-1; TRBD2 aligns across 11 bases. V shed 5 bases, J shed 3 bases, and the junction held 12 bases outside the gene matches. The CDR3 extends over 18 amino acids. Germline loops: CDR1 LNHDA, CDR2 SQIVND (reference sequence). CDR3 residues: CASSPETLLAGDYNEQFF. The CDR3 DNA follows: TGTGCCAGTAGTCCCGAAACCTTACTAGCGGGAGACTACAATGAGCAGTTCTTC.

V usage is TRBV30 and J usage is TRBJ1-5; D gene uncertain. Germline assignment: CDR1 GTSNPN and CDR2 SVGIG (reference sequence). V was shortened by 2 bases and J by 2 bases, with 22 bases between the two germline ends. The CDR3 totals 18 residues. This chain's CDR3 is CAWSPHRTGSGGNQPQHF. As DNA, the CDR3 is TGTGCCTGGAGTCCCCACCGGACCGGTTCCGGAGGCAATCAGCCCCAGCATTTT. Full variable domain (rest looked up from reference TRBV30 and TRBJ1-5): SQTIHQWPATLVQPVGSPLSLECTVEGTSNPNLYWYRQAAGRGLQLLFYSVGIGQISSEVPQNLSASRPQDRQFILSSKKLLLSDSGFYLCAWSPHRTGSGGNQPQHFGDGTRLSIL.